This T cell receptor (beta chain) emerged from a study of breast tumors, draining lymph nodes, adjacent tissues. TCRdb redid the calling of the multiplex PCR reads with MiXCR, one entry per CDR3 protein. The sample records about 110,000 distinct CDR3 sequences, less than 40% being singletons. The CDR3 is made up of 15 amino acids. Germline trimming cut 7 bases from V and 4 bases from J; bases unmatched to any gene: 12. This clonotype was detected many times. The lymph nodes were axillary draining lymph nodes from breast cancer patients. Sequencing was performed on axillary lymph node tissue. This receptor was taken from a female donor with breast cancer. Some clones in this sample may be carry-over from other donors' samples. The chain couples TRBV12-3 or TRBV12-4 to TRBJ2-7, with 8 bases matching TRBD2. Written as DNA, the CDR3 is TGTGCCAGCACCACCGGGGGGGGAGCTGGATACGAGCAGTACTTC. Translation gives CASTTGGGAGYEQYF.